This entry describes one T cell receptor beta chain. What it recognizes is unknown. The same CDR3 is also encoded by other DNA sequences in this sample. Partitioning of CD4+ cells yielded a CD45RA+ naive subset and a CD45RA-negative memory subset. This specimen comes from a study of shared clonotypes between healthy human individuals. Measured with immunoSEQ multiplex PCR; TCRdb has only the in-frame clones, and not every one. The profile covers approximately 2,300,000 clones, with around 93% appearing a single time and roughly 0.34% taken by the ten largest. Whole-study results and caveats: The expectation was that sequencing depth would affect clonotype sharing among donors.

V was trimmed by 2 bases and J by 5 bases, leaving 10 bases between them. The length of the CDR3 is 13 residues. Germline V gene data show CDR1 as GTSNPN and CDR2 as SVGIG (reference sequence). The origin of this receptor is a man aged 18-30 years in good health. Some clones in this sample may be carry-over from other donors' samples. Sequencing used naive CD4+ T cells from PBMCs. As for subset: CD45RA+ positively selected. The chain carries TRBV30 and TRBJ1-5; D gene uncertain. The CDR3 DNA reads TGTGCCTGGAGTCCCGGTCGGGATCAGCCCCAGCATTTT. Protein: CAWSPGRDQPQHF.